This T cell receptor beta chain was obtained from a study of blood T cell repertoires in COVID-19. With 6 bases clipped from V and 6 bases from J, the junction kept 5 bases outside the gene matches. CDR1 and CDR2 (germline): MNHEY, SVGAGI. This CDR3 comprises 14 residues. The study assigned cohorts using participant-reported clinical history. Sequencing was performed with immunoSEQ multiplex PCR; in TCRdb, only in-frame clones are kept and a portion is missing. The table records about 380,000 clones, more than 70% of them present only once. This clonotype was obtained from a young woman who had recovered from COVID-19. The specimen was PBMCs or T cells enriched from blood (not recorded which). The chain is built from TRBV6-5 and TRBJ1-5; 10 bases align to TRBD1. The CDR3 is CASRAGQGGQPQHF. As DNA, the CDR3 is TGTGCCAGCAGAGCAGGACAGGGGGGTCAGCCCCAGCATTTT.